This passage covers 5 T cell receptor beta chains from one sample sequenced in a study of OX40 agonist ivuxolimab in advanced cancers. Only in-frame clones appear in the TCRdb table, and some are missing; sequencing was by immunoSEQ multiplex PCR. This repertoire shows roughly 100,000 clones, around 90% found once; its top ten account for around 0.15%. The sequences come from CD4+ or CD8+ T cells sorted from blood, collected in a trial of the OX40 agonist ivuxolimab. Receptors were obtained from an adult with an advanced solid tumor such as melanoma, head and neck, liver or kidney cancer.

This chain joins TRBV6-6 and TRBJ1-1; D uncertain. This CDR3 spans 14 amino acids. The germline CDR1 and CDR2 sequences are MNHNY and SVGAGI (reference sequence). V was clipped by 4 bases and J by 7 bases, with 16 bases between them. The CDR3, as DNA: TGTGCCAGCAGTTTCCTGACACTGGAGGGTGAAGCTTTCTTT. Residues: CASSFLTLEGEAFF.

This sequence joins TRBV11-2 and TRBJ2-3; 10 bases fit TRBD2. V lost 5 bases and J lost 3; bases outside the gene matches: 8. Germline V gene sequence: CDR1 SGHAT, CDR2 FQNNGV. This CDR3 is built from 16 residues. Here the CDR3 reads CASSDTPLAGTDTQYF. The CDR3 DNA reads TGTGCCAGCAGCGACACCCCACTAGCGGGAACAGATACGCAGTATTTT.

The chain carries TRBV19 and TRBJ2-1; 8 bases agree with TRBD1. The CDR3 contains 14 residues. Germline CDR1 and CDR2: LNHDA and SQIVND (reference sequence). Trimming cost V 3 bases and J 9 bases; bases outside gene matches: 7. The CDR3: CASSMIQGVGEQFF. Here the CDR3 DNA reads TGTGCCAGTAGTATGATACAGGGGGTGGGTGAGCAGTTCTTC.

This chain connects TRBV19 to TRBJ2-3, with TRBD2 matching 9 bases. With V trimmed by 4 bases and J by 6 bases, 5 bases remained unmatched. Germline CDR1 reads LNHDA; CDR2 reads SQIVND (reference sequence). This CDR3 contains 14 residues. The chain's CDR3 is CASSSGRAPDTQYF. The DNA for the CDR3 is TGTGCCAGTAGTAGCGGGAGGGCCCCCGATACGCAGTATTTT. Variable domain in full (rest from reference TRBV19 and TRBJ2-3): DGGITQSPKYLFRKEGQNVTLSCEQNLNHDAMYWYRQDPGQGLRLIYYSQIVNDFQKGDIAEGYSVSREKKESFPLTVTSAQKNPTAFYLCASSSGRAPDTQYFGPGTRLTVL.

This chain links TRBV19 with TRBJ2-3; TRBD2 aligns across 10 bases. Per the germline V gene, CDR1 is LNHDA and CDR2 is SQIVND (reference sequence). The CDR3 has 13 residues. V lost 8 bases and J lost 7; bases outside the gene matches: 6. The CDR3 sequence is CASRASGSYTQYF. The CDR3 bases are TGTGCCAGTCGTGCTAGCGGGAGCTATACGCAGTATTTT. Filled out from reference TRBV19 and TRBJ2-3, the complete variable domain reads DGGITQSPKYLFRKEGQNVTLSCEQNLNHDAMYWYRQDPGQGLRLIYYSQIVNDFQKGDIAEGYSVSREKKESFPLTVTSAQKNPTAFYLCASRASGSYTQYFGPGTRLTVL.